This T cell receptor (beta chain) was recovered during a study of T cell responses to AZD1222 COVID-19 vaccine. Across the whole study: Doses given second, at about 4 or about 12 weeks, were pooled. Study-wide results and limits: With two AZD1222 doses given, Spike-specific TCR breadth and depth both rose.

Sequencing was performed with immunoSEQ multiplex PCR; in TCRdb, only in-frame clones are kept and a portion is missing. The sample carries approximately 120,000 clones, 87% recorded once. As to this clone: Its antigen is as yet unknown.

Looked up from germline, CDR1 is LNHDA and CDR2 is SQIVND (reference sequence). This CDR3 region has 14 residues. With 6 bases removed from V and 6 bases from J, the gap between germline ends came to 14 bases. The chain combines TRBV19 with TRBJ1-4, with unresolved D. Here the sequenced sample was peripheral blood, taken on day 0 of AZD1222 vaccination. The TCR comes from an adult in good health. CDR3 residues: CASRNTGSDEKLFF. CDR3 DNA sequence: TGTGCCAGTAGGAACACCGGGTCTGATGAAAAACTGTTTTTT.